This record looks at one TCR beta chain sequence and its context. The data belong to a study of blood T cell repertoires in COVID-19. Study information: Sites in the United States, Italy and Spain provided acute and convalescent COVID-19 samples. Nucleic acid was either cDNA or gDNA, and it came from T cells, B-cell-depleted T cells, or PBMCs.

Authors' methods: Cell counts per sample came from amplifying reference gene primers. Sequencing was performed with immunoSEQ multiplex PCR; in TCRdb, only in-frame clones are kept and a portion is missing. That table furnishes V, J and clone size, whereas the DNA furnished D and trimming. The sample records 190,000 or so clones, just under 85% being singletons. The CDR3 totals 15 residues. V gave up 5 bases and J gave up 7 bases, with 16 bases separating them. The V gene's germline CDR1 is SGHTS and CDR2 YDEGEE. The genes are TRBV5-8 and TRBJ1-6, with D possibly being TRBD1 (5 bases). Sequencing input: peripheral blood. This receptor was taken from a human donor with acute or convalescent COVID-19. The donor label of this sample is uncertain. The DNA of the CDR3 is TGTGCCAGCAGTCTCCAGGGTTTGGAGAATTCACCCCTCCACTTT. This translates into CASSLQGLENSPLHF. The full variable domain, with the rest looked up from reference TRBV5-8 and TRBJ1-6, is EAGVTQSPTHLIKTRGQQATLRCSPISGHTSVYWYQQALGLGLQFLLWYDEGEERNRGNFPPRFSGRQFPNYSSELNVNALELEDSALYLCASSLQGLENSPLHFGNGTRLTVT.